The T cell receptor beta chain described here comes from a study of shared clonotypes between healthy human individuals. TCRdb's table, derived via immunoSEQ multiplex PCR, lists solely in-frame clones and lacks some. The data show 1 million to 1.2 million clones, with approximately 77% seen just once and roughly 0.82% held by the top ten. The CDR3 spans 15 residues. Trimming shortened V by 5 bases and J by 3 bases, and 16 bases separated the two germline ends. From germline, CDR1 is SGHTA and CDR2 FQGNSA. Sample: memory CD4+ T cells from PBMCs. Subset denoted: CD45RA-negative fraction. This TCR was sampled from a man between 18 and 35 years old in good health. Some clones in this sample may be carry-over from other donors' samples. This sequence joins TRBV7-2 and TRBJ1-1; possibly TRBD1 for D (5 bases). CDR3 loop: CASSRSGHPDTEAFF. The CDR3 DNA sequence: TGTGCCAGCAGCCGATCAGGACACCCGGACACTGAAGCTTTCTTT.